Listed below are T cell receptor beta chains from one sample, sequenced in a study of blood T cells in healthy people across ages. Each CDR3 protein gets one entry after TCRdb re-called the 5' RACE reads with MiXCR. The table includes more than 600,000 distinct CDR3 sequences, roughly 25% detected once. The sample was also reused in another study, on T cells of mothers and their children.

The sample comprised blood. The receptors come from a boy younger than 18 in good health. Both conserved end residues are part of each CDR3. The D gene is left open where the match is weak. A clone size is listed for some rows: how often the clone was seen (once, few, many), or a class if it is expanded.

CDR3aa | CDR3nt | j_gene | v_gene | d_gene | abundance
CASSYSAVSYEQYF | TGTGCCAGCAGTTACTCGGCCGTTTCCTACGAGCAGTACTTC | TRBJ2-7 | TRBV6-2/TRBV6-3 | . | few
CSAIGTDTDTQYF | TGCAGTGCTATAGGGACTGATACAGATACGCAGTATTTT | TRBJ2-3 | TRBV20-1 | . | .
CASSWIGGGTEQYF | TGTGCCAGCAGTTGGATCGGGGGCGGAACCGAGCAGTACTTC | TRBJ2-7 | TRBV27 | . | few
CASSLAKAGVNTGELFF | TGCGCCAGCAGCTTGGCCAAGGCCGGGGTGAACACCGGGGAGCTGTTTTTT | TRBJ2-2 | TRBV5-1 | . | once
CASSKFGQGETQYF | TGTGCCAGCAGCAAATTTGGACAGGGAGAGACCCAGTACTTC | TRBJ2-5 | TRBV21-1 | . | few
CASSDLGGAAVAQYF | TGTGCCAGCAGCGACCTTGGCGGGGCCGCGGTTGCGCAGTATTTT | TRBJ2-3 | TRBV7-2 | . | .
CARDRIRNSPLHF | TGTGCCAGAGACAGAATTCGCAATTCACCCCTCCACTTT | TRBJ1-6 | TRBV12-3/TRBV12-4 | . | .
CAISEQANEAFF | TGTGCCATCAGTGAACAGGCAAATGAAGCTTTCTTT | TRBJ1-1 | TRBV10-3 | . | few
CASSLGTSSETQYF | TGCGCCAGCAGCCTCGGGACTAGCAGCGAGACCCAGTACTTC | TRBJ2-5 | TRBV4-1 | TRBD2 | .
CASSVPGQGANGYTF | TGTGCCAGCAGCGTGCCGGGACAGGGGGCGAATGGCTACACCTTC | TRBJ1-2 | TRBV6-2/TRBV6-3 | TRBD1 | few
CASSSSRAVGSYEQYF | TGTGCCAGCAGTTCATCAAGGGCGGTGGGCTCCTACGAGCAGTACTTC | TRBJ2-7 | TRBV7-9 | . | .
CASSSQYEYGYTF | TGTGCCAGCAGCTCCCAGTATGAATATGGCTACACCTTC | TRBJ1-2 | TRBV7-9 | . | .
CSVRGMGGPTGELFF | TGCAGCGTGAGGGGTATGGGAGGACCCACCGGGGAGCTGTTTTTT | TRBJ2-2 | TRBV29-1 | . | few
CASSAESSGRPYNEQFF | TGTGCCAGCAGTGCCGAATCTAGCGGGAGACCATACAATGAGCAGTTCTTC | TRBJ2-1 | TRBV25-1 | TRBD2 | few
CASGPRDSRETQYF | TGTGCCAGCGGCCCACGGGACAGTCGAGAGACCCAGTACTTC | TRBJ2-5 | TRBV7-6 | TRBD1 | few
CASSLFAGGYNEQFF | TGTGCCAGCAGTTTATTTGCGGGGGGATACAATGAGCAGTTCTTC | TRBJ2-1 | TRBV12-3/TRBV12-4 | TRBD2 | .
CASSLAGETGRFDEKLFF | TGCGCCAGCAGCTTGGCCGGGGAGACAGGAAGGTTCGATGAAAAACTGTTTTTT | TRBJ1-4 | TRBV5-1 | . | .
CASSRGDVREQYF | TGTGCCAGCAGCCGGGGGGACGTCCGGGAGCAGTACTTC | TRBJ2-7 | TRBV9 | TRBD2 | few
CASSFRGTSGYTDTQYF | TGTGCCAGCAGTTTTCGAGGGACTAGCGGGTACACAGATACGCAGTATTTT | TRBJ2-3 | TRBV28 | TRBD2 | few
CASSLFPRETRANYEQYF | TGTGCCAGCAGCTTGTTTCCTAGGGAGACTAGAGCTAACTACGAGCAGTACTTC | TRBJ2-7 | TRBV7-2 | . | .
CASSPLGVGSGSDETQYF | TGTGCCAGCAGCCCCCTGGGGGTTGGAAGCGGGAGTGACGAGACCCAGTACTTC | TRBJ2-5 | TRBV7-2 | TRBD2 | few
CASSYSAGGWGKLFF | TGTGCCAGCAGTTACTCGGCGGGGGGCTGGGGAAAACTGTTTTTT | TRBJ1-4 | TRBV6-5 | . | .
CSVEQDHYGYTF | TGCAGCGTTGAACAGGACCACTATGGCTATACCTTC | TRBJ1-2 | TRBV29-1 | . | .
CSARRPGLASETQYF | TGCAGTGCTAGAAGACCGGGACTAGCATCAGAGACCCAGTACTTC | TRBJ2-5 | TRBV20-1 | TRBD2 | .
CASSRSNSNEQFF | TGTGCCAGCAGTAGATCTAATAGCAATGAGCAGTTCTTC | TRBJ2-1 | TRBV2 | . | .
CASSPAGNTIYF | TGTGCCAGCAGCCCCGCCGGAAACACCATATATTTT | TRBJ1-3 | TRBV6-6 | . | many
CASSPGQVTYEQYF | TGCGCCAGCAGCCCCGGACAGGTCACCTACGAGCAGTACTTC | TRBJ2-7 | TRBV5-1 | TRBD1 | few
CSARAGQGNIQYF | TGCAGTGCTAGGGCCGGACAGGGGAACATTCAGTACTTC | TRBJ2-4 | TRBV20-1 | TRBD1 | .
CATSRFQVETQYF | TGTGCCACCAGCAGGTTTCAGGTGGAGACCCAGTACTTC | TRBJ2-5 | TRBV15 | . | few
CSASPRMTTSYNEQFF | TGCAGTGCTAGTCCCCGGATGACTACCTCCTACAATGAGCAGTTCTTC | TRBJ2-1 | TRBV20-1 | . | few
CASSYSRGAEAFF | TGTGCCAGCAGTTATAGCAGGGGCGCTGAAGCTTTCTTT | TRBJ1-1 | TRBV6-6 | . | .
CASGHAKGEQFF | TGCGCCAGCGGCCACGCCAAGGGTGAGCAGTTCTTC | TRBJ2-1 | TRBV5-1 | . | .
CASSLAESSEQYF | TGTGCTAGCAGCTTAGCGGAGTCTAGTGAGCAGTACTTC | TRBJ2-7 | TRBV7-7 | . | few
CASSLNSGANEKLFF | TGTGCCAGCAGCTTAAATTCTGGGGCTAATGAAAAGCTGTTTTTT | TRBJ1-4 | TRBV7-6 | . | few
CASSSDTAQGGQYF | TGCGCCAGCAGCTCAGACACGGCTCAAGGGGGCCAGTACTTC | TRBJ2-5 | TRBV5-1 | . | .
CASSYAGHTEAFF | TGTGCCAGCAGCTATGCTGGCCACACTGAAGCTTTCTTT | TRBJ1-1 | TRBV3-1 | . | .
CATTGANTEAFF | TGTGCCACGACAGGGGCGAACACTGAAGCTTTCTTT | TRBJ1-1 | TRBV10-3 | TRBD1 | .
CASSLAWDRVYNEQFF | TGTGCCAGCAGCTTGGCTTGGGACAGGGTCTACAATGAGCAGTTCTTC | TRBJ2-1 | TRBV5-8 | TRBD1 | few
CASSDTSGNEQFF | TGTGCCAGCAGCGATACTAGCGGAAATGAGCAGTTCTTC | TRBJ2-1 | TRBV7-9 | TRBD2 | few
CSVEGDHGSYNEQFF | TGCAGCGTTGAAGGGGACCACGGTTCCTACAATGAGCAGTTCTTC | TRBJ2-1 | TRBV29-1 | . | .
CASSVGGHPTTRYF | TGTGCCAGCAGCGTGGGAGGGCACCCCACGACCCGGTACTTC | TRBJ2-5 | TRBV9 | TRBD2 | few
CSARPTAYNEQFF | TGCAGTGCTCGACCTACAGCATACAATGAGCAGTTCTTC | TRBJ2-1 | TRBV20-1 | . | .
CASSSGRALYHEQFF | TGTGCCAGCAGCTCCGGGAGGGCCCTATACCATGAGCAGTTCTTC | TRBJ2-1 | TRBV6-5 | TRBD2 | few
CASSVRDYPPGELFF | TGTGCCAGCAGCGTGCGGGACTATCCCCCCGGGGAGCTGTTTTTT | TRBJ2-2 | TRBV9 | TRBD2 | .